A selection of T cell receptor beta chains follows, all from one sample in a study of CD8 T cells in Susac syndrome. A single record per CDR3 protein comes from TCRdb applying MiXCR to the immunoSEQ multiplex PCR reads. The sample lists about 120,000 distinct CDR3 sequences, approximately 94% occurring once. The sequenced sample was CD4+ T cells from PBMCs. The receptors originated from a human donor in good health. The CDR3 runs from the conserved cysteine through the conserved F or W.

TRBV20-1 | CSARANTDTQYF
TRBV7-2 | CASSLFVDLGGELFF
TRBV12-3/TRBV12-4 | CASTPAGKLNTGELFF
TRBV30 | CAWSKDRYEQYF
TRBV24-1 | CASQRENTGELFF
TRBV20-1 | CSASASGSSYEQYF
TRBV29-1 | CSVEWTGDEQYF
TRBV3-1 | CASSQGIFGNSPLHF
TRBV29-1 | CSVEGQGLGETQYF
TRBV7-2 | CASSRSSGKRNEQFF
TRBV11-2 | CASSTLPGQGAGTLENTIYF
TRBV6-2/TRBV6-3 | CASSPGTSGVSSYNEQFF
TRBV2 | CASSRTSGMAGELFF
TRBV30 | CAWTKGETQYF
TRBV19 | CASSITVSSYEQYF
TRBV7-2 | CASISSGDSYEQYF
TRBV9 | CASSTGTSGPSYNEQFF
TRBV18 | CASSSPAAYNEQFF
TRBV6-5 | CASGEGQGYGYTF
TRBV6-5 | CASSYDKGRSNTGELFF
TRBV6-2/TRBV6-3 | CASRFGSWRTHSYEQYF
TRBV7-9 | CASSLDRYTIYF
TRBV6-5 | CASSLERRPNTEAFF
TRBV14 | CASSQGRTDTQYF
TRBV25-1 | CASSGGSSGSMSNEQFF
TRBV6-2/TRBV6-3 | CASSYSTNNEQFF
TRBV7-8 | CASSFPRRVRPANEQFF
TRBV5-1 | CASSPGQGAYSPLHF
TRBV29-1 | CSVEGQGVRGEQYF
TRBV18 | CASSPMVQGGGGDTEAFF
TRBV7-9 | CASSTARQGSLTEAFF
TRBV19 | CASSLQYAGELFF
TRBV3-1 | CASRGYQETQYF
TRBV9 | CASSVGGQGSYEQYF
TRBV7-9 | CASSLGSTEAFF
TRBV3-1 | CASRYSGRGETQYF
TRBV19 | CASSINARGSQPQHF
TRBV27 | CASSLGPPASGRWNIQYF
TRBV24-1 | CASPPGQNPIEQYF
TRBV29-1 | CSVEGGAGVGTQYF
TRBV19 | CASNQQGDQETQYF
TRBV5-6 | CASSPRWGWSGNTIYF
TRBV6-1 | CATQRGWTSGNTDTQYF
TRBV7-2 | CASSLVGGRAPDTQYF
TRBV14 | CASSQGYSSYTF
TRBV27 | CASSLRFQGSTDTQYF
TRBV7-8 | CASSLGLFLAGANYNEQFF
TRBV12-3/TRBV12-4 | CASSLVGSGTEAFF
TRBV4-2 | CASSQGGGSRDTGELFF
TRBV20-1 | CSGNKDNSGYTF
TRBV7-2 | CASSLGPGPYEQYF